This TCR beta chain was found in a study of T cells after yellow fever vaccination. Notes on the study in general: The study found a weaker secondary response that peaked faster, day 5 versus 15. Abundant bulk-derived clonotypes could contaminate FACS-sorted repertoires.

UMIs and a universal primer site were added when TCR cDNA was made by 5'RACE template switching. Each CDR3 protein is one row after TCRdb ran MiXCR on the 5' RACE reads. The data contain around 250,000 distinct CDR3 sequences, about 7% of them singletons. This clonotype was detected many times. No antigen is known for it. Between the trimmed V and J ends, which lost 4 bases and 9 bases, there was a span of 14 bases. Germline values: CDR1 SGHRS, CDR2 YFSETQ. This CDR3 contains 13 residues. The sequence came from a man aged 30 to 39 who received the YFV17D yellow fever vaccine. The rearrangement uses TRBV5-1 and TRBJ2-4; D is unresolved. The source was CD4+ T cells sorted from PBMCs, collected 15 days after the yellow fever booster vaccination. This CDR3 is CASSPVTDGIQYF. The CDR3 DNA reads as TGCGCCAGCAGCCCAGTGACCGATGGCATTCAGTACTTC.